Listed below are T cell receptor beta chains from one sample, sequenced in a study of cytomegalovirus exposure and HLA in healthy donors. Some clones are missing from TCRdb's copy, which holds only in-frame ones; the method was immunoSEQ multiplex PCR. Among 100,000 to 150,000 clones listed, 65% to 90% were seen once. The material sequenced was PBMCs. These receptors originate from a man in his thirties or forties in good health and CMV-seronegative. Each CDR3 is given with its conserved first and last residue. Size is stated for part of the rows, as once, few or many counts, or as a class when the clone is expanded.

clone_size	v_call	j_call	cdr3_aa
-	TRBV2	TRBJ2-2	CASSVTPQLTGELFF
-	TRBV28	TRBJ1-5	CASSLERQAGNQPQHF
-	TRBV18	TRBJ2-5	CASFLTAGETQYF
-	TRBV5-6	TRBJ1-2	CASSSSVGNYGYTF
-	TRBV4-2	TRBJ2-6	CASSQEDSSGANVLTF
-	TRBV27	TRBJ2-6	CASSRGSSGANVLTF
-	TRBV7-2	TRBJ1-1	CASSFGTGTVSTEAFF
-	TRBV5-1	TRBJ2-7	CASSLDPGQGSYEQYF
few	TRBV11-2	TRBJ2-3	CASSLEGGGTDTQYF
-	TRBV4-3	TRBJ1-2	CASSHLVTGTYLNYGYTF
-	TRBV7-8	TRBJ2-7	CASSPGQSYEQYF
-	TRBV23-1	TRBJ2-6	CASSQSPLGPSGANGLTF
once	TRBV11-2	TRBJ1-5	CASSLSRDTVSVSNQPQHF
-	TRBV6-6	TRBJ2-5	CASSYGPGNQETQYF
-	TRBV2	TRBJ2-3	CASSEALKVAGVQKKQADTQYF
once	TRBV11-3	TRBJ2-2	CASSLDQRGRPGELFF
-	TRBV29-1	TRBJ2-2	CSAGSLTGELFF
-	TRBV18	TRBJ1-4	CASSFGTANEKLFF
-	TRBV6-6	TRBJ1-1	CASSSTGHRGTEAFF
-	TRBV11-2	TRBJ2-5	CASSSGGQGGQETQYF
few	TRBV6-1	TRBJ1-5	CASSEWGQGSNQPQHF
once	TRBV7-8	TRBJ1-2	CASSRGQANYGYTF
-	TRBV6-5	TRBJ2-7	CASSLGWQGGYEQYF
-	TRBV5-5	TRBJ2-7	CASSSGTPASYEQYF
once	TRBV5-4	TRBJ2-5	CASRAGTRGQETQYF
-	TRBV5-1	TRBJ1-1	CASSLGQGWTDTEAFF
-	TRBV5-4	TRBJ2-2	CASSRGGGNTGELFF
few	TRBV4-2	TRBJ2-5	CASSQENSGGPQYF
-	TRBV5-1	TRBJ2-2	CASQTGGTGELFF
-	TRBV9	TRBJ1-3	CASSSLGQSSGNTIYF
-	TRBV19	TRBJ1-1	CASSIGQANTEAFF
-	TRBV10-2	TRBJ1-5	CASRLTGEGQPQHF
once	TRBV29-1	TRBJ2-1	CSVEELGRDSYNEQFF
-	TRBV29-1	TRBJ2-5	CSVGGQQETQYF
-	TRBV28	TRBJ1-4	CASSRVDRALWGKLFF
few	TRBV10-3	TRBJ1-5	CAISPTGGGNQPQHF
-	TRBV7-2	TRBJ1-5	CASSRSGGNQPQHF
-	TRBV7-2	TRBJ2-3	CASSPISTDTQYF
-	TRBV28	TRBJ1-1	CASDPVGGTEAFF
-	TRBV2	TRBJ1-1	CASSVSDTEAFF
-	TRBV10-2	TRBJ1-2	CASSFGRNYGYTF
-	TRBV19	TRBJ1-1	CASSSVQGGQGNTEAFF
-	TRBV28	TRBJ2-7	CASSATGPGYEQYF
few	TRBV5-1	TRBJ2-7	CASSYGTGVSYEQYF
-	TRBV27	TRBJ2-1	CASSSGGTYNEQFF